The clone carrying this T cell receptor (beta chain) was observed a handful of times. What it binds is not known. This entry belongs to a study of T cells after yellow fever vaccination. Study-level information: Researchers used SMART-Seq v4 Ultra Low Input to prepare fractions that had low cell numbers.

The study's findings and limits: Few clonotypes appeared in both CD4 and CD8 compartments. Clones from primary vaccination mostly reappeared after the booster (less than 98% CD4, approximately 86% CD8).

CDR1 and CDR2 from the germline V gene are KGHSH and LQKENI. Trimming took 4 bases from V and 4 from J, leaving 17 bases between them. The CDR3 has 17 amino acids. 5'RACE template switching added a universal primer site and UMIs to TCR cDNA. TCRdb re-called the 5' RACE reads with MiXCR, one entry per CDR3 protein. The sample shows a few hundred thousand distinct CDR3 sequences, 8.7% of them seen only once. This chain uses TRBV18 with TRBJ2-6, with D tentatively TRBD1 or TRBD2 (7 bases each). Here the sequenced sample was PBMCs, taken on the day of the first yellow fever vaccination. This receptor was obtained from a young man who received the YFV17D yellow fever vaccine. The CDR3 bases are TGTGCCAGCTCACGACAGGGAGGGTCTGCCGGGGCCAACGTCCTGACTTTC. This codes for CASSRQGGSAGANVLTF.